The rows below give T cell receptor beta chains drawn from one sample of a study of control samples from healthy donors and cancer patients. Data came from immunoSEQ multiplex PCR; TCRdb stores just in-frame clones and leaves some out. There are about 410,000 clones in the sample; 90% occur only once, and around 6.8% lies in the top ten. Sequencing was performed on PBMCs. All receptors come from a man aged 35-49 years with head and neck cancer. Both conserved end residues are part of each CDR3. D genes are given only for firm matches. The size field is filled for only some rows; it gives once, few, many or a size class.

D gene	J gene	CDR3 length	clone size	V gene	CDR3 protein
NA	TRBJ2-7	13	NA	TRBV14	CASSHGGPSEQYF
NA	TRBJ2-1	11	once	TRBV12-3/TRBV12-4	CASLGGNEQFF
NA	TRBJ1-5	15	few	TRBV27	CASSQTLGVNQPQHF
TRBD2	TRBJ2-3	18	NA	TRBV14	CASSQDSRQRGWTDTQYF
NA	TRBJ2-6	15	NA	TRBV7-3	CASSSRVAGANVLTF
TRBD1	TRBJ1-5	16	NA	TRBV4-3	CASSQSAGQGSQPQHF
NA	TRBJ1-1	13	once	TRBV28	CASSLPPSTEAFF
TRBD2	TRBJ2-1	16	NA	TRBV9	CASSVEFERGGGEQFF
NA	TRBJ2-7	14	once	TRBV18	CASSPSQVTYEQYF
TRBD1	TRBJ2-2	15	NA	TRBV7-3	CASTQDRGNTGELFF
NA	TRBJ1-5	15	NA	TRBV27	CASSLLSASNQPQHF
NA	TRBJ2-7	17	NA	TRBV7-9	CASSLVSQTREIYEQYF
TRBD2	TRBJ2-1	17	NA	TRBV10-3	CAISESKGTSGRNEQFF
NA	TRBJ1-2	12	NA	TRBV2	CASSATRYGYTF
TRBD1	TRBJ2-3	17	NA	TRBV5-1	CASSWVDRGISTDTQYF
NA	TRBJ2-1	13	NA	TRBV5-1	CASSTDRANEQFF
TRBD1	TRBJ1-5	16	NA	TRBV6-5	CASSSYRGGIRKPQHF
NA	TRBJ2-6	13	few	TRBV5-5	CASSRDVGKVLTF
NA	TRBJ1-4	14	NA	TRBV18	CASSRDSVPGKLFF
NA	TRBJ2-5	15	NA	TRBV2	CASSEERGMGETQYF
TRBD2	TRBJ2-5	17	NA	TRBV19	CASSMGGRSGRKETQYF
NA	TRBJ2-1	10	NA	TRBV7-2	CASSLYEQFF
NA	TRBJ2-5	14	NA	TRBV13	CASSFPIKEETQYF
NA	TRBJ2-5	14	NA	TRBV4-3	CASSPRGSGETQYF
TRBD1	TRBJ1-3	18	NA	TRBV19	CASSTETGAPSSGNTIYF
NA	TRBJ2-7	14	NA	TRBV3-1/TRBV3-2	CASSQAAQLYEQYF
TRBD1	TRBJ1-1	15	once	TRBV28	CASSLSSGGRTEAFF
TRBD1	TRBJ1-6	16	NA	TRBV5-4	CASSPTLGQGNSPLHF
NA	TRBJ1-1	14	NA	TRBV10-2	CATIPGQETVLAFF
NA	TRBJ1-6	14	NA	TRBV9	CASAILGLNSPLHF
NA	TRBJ1-6	13	few	TRBV28	CASSQAANSPLHF
NA	TRBJ1-2	15	NA	TRBV15	CATSSSLLGARGYTF
TRBD2	TRBJ2-3	14	NA	TRBV30	CAAIAGGNTDTQYF
TRBD1	TRBJ1-1	12	NA	TRBV10-3	CAANRGNTEAFF
NA	TRBJ2-2	17	NA	TRBV19	CASSYLGLPANTGELFF
TRBD2	TRBJ2-4	13	NA	TRBV30	CAWKSGLGNIQYF
TRBD1	TRBJ1-1	14	NA	TRBV19	CASRPTGSNTEAFF
NA	TRBJ2-3	15	NA	TRBV30	CAWSVRGTGTDTQYF